This TCR beta chain was captured in a study of blood T cell repertoires in COVID-19. Turning to the study itself: From T cells, B-cell-depleted T cells, or PBMCs came the material, which was cDNA or gDNA.

Original processing notes: Estimation of nucleated cell counts was performed using reference gene primer amplification. Libraries were prepared by immunoSEQ multiplex PCR; TCRdb keeps only in-frame clonotypes and omits some of them. That table gives V, J and clone size, and the DNA gave D and trimming. The data contain more than 100,000 clones, less than 85% of them singletons. Germline loops: CDR1 DFQATT, CDR2 SNEGSKA (reference sequence). The CDR3 loop spans 15 amino acids. V lost 3 bases, J lost 0 bases, and 13 bases lay in between. Sequencing used peripheral blood. This clonotype originated in a woman aged 80 or over with acute or convalescent COVID-19. The genes are TRBV20-1 and TRBJ2-3; perhaps TRBD2 as D (6 bases). DNA for the CDR3: TGCAGTGCTAGTCGGGAGCTAGCTAGCACAGATACGCAGTATTTT. Translated, it gives CSASRELASTDTQYF.